This entry lists 25 T cell receptor beta chains sequenced from one sample in a study of T cells after yellow fever vaccination. TCRdb called the 5' RACE reads again in MiXCR, with one record for every CDR3 protein. The sample lists hundreds of thousands of distinct CDR3 sequences, around an eighth seen once, with 14% to 15% in the top ten. The sample consisted of PBMCs, taken on the day of the yellow fever booster vaccination. These receptors originate from a man aged 25 to 45 who received the YFV17D yellow fever vaccine.

This clonotype turned up a few times. This chain joins TRBV19 and TRBJ2-1; D is uncertain. Deletions cut 8 bases from V and 5 bases from J, with 13 bases between. There are 13 residues in the CDR3. Per germline, CDR1 LNHDA and CDR2 SQIVND (reference sequence). The DNA of the CDR3 is TGTGCCAGTCGTTCGTCCACGAACAATGAGCAGTTCTTC. It yields the protein CASRSSTNNEQFF.

This chain uses TRBV12-5 with TRBJ2-5, with 12 nucleotides matching TRBD2. Germline CDR1 is LGHNT and CDR2 is FRNRAP. The CDR3 is 19 residues long. Losses at the gene ends were 0 bases for V and 2 bases for J; bases not matched to a gene: 10. The CDR3 region is CASGLVTASGRAGQETQYF. In DNA form, the CDR3 reads TGTGCTAGTGGTTTGGTAACGGCTAGCGGGAGGGCCGGGCAAGAGACCCAGTACTTC.

This clonotype has only a few counts. CDR3 amino acids: CASMRTSGSSGELFF. Here the CDR3 DNA reads TGTGCCAGCATGCGGACTAGCGGGAGTTCCGGGGAGCTGTTTTTT. V and J are TRBV2 and TRBJ2-2, with TRBD2 matching over 13 bases. The V and J ends lost 7 bases and 6 bases, in that order; junction bases with no gene match: 5. CDR1 is SNHLY and CDR2 is FYNNEI in the germline V gene. The CDR3 loop spans 15 amino acids.

This clonotype has a handful of counts. The V and J genes are TRBV5-4 and TRBJ2-7; TRBD1 agrees at 7 bases. V shed 4 bases and J 3 bases; nucleotides not matched to a gene: 10. CDR3 size: 15 residues. The germline V gene has CDR1 SGHNT and CDR2 YYREEE (reference sequence). The CDR3 spells CASSNWTGPLYEQYF. The CDR3 DNA follows: TGTGCCAGCAGCAACTGGACAGGACCCCTCTACGAGCAGTACTTC.

This clonotype turned up a few times. The V call is TRBV7-9, the J call TRBJ2-5; D unresolved. Trimming took off 5 bases at V and 5 bases at J, with 15 bases between the two ends. This CDR3 is built from 14 residues. Germline-derived CDR1 and CDR2 are SEHNR and FQNEAQ (reference sequence). CDR3 sequence (DNA): TGTGCCAGCAGCGCGGAGAGGCCCAGGGAGACCCAGTACTTC. Amino acids: CASSAERPRETQYF.

The chain carries TRBV29-1 and TRBJ2-2, with D hard to call. CDR1 and CDR2 from the germline V gene are SQVTM and ANQGSEA. Trimming left V 3 bases short and J 8 bases short, with 7 bases between. This CDR3 has 11 amino acids. The CDR3 sequence: CSVDLRGELFF. DNA of the CDR3: TGCAGCGTTGACCTCAGGGGGGAGCTGTTTTTT.

V and J are TRBV9 and TRBJ2-1; 7 bases map to TRBD2. This CDR3 has 15 amino acids. Germline lookup yields CDR1 SGDLS and CDR2 YYNGEE. V lost 3 bases to trimming and J lost 0 bases; unmatched junction nucleotides: 3. The CDR3 DNA follows: TGTGCCAGCAGCGCCGCGGGAGACTCCTACAATGAGCAGTTCTTC. Its translation is CASSAAGDSYNEQFF.

The chain uses TRBV10-3 and TRBJ2-7, with 9 bases that match TRBD2. This CDR3 is 15 amino acids long. V lost 6 bases, J lost 6 bases, and 12 bases stayed unmatched. Germline values: CDR1 ENHRY, CDR2 SYGVKD. The CDR3 region is CAIRGQGTSRFEQYF. CDR3 nucleotides: TGTGCCATCAGGGGGCAGGGGACTAGCCGGTTCGAGCAGTACTTC.

The sample holds many counts of this clonotype. CDR3 DNA sequence: TGTGCCAGCAGCTTGGCGACAGCTAGCTCCTACAATGAGCAGTTCTTC. This translates into CASSLATASSYNEQFF. V and J are TRBV5-5 and TRBJ2-1; D is perhaps TRBD1 (5 bases). The CDR3 runs to 16 residues. CDR1 and CDR2 from the germline V gene are SGHKS and YYEKEE (reference sequence). V lost 0 bases and J 0 bases, leaving 10 bases between the germline ends.

The chain links TRBV5-1 to TRBJ2-7, with D unclear. The CDR3 extends over 15 amino acids. Germline V gene lookup returns CDR1 SGHRS and CDR2 YFSETQ. V was pared by 0 bases and J by 0 bases, with 10 bases between. The CDR3: CASSLETRSSYEQYF. The CDR3 DNA reads as TGCGCCAGCAGCTTGGAGACACGAAGCTCCTACGAGCAGTACTTC.

The genes are TRBV5-4 and TRBJ2-3; 10 bases are a match to TRBD2. There are 15 residues in the CDR3. The V segment lost 0 bases and the J segment 6 bases; nucleotides outside the gene matches: 4. Germline CDR1 reads SGHNT; CDR2 reads YYREEE (reference sequence). This CDR3 is CASSLVGTSVDTQYF. CDR3 DNA: TGTGCCAGCAGCTTGGTTGGGACTAGCGTTGATACGCAGTATTTT.

This clonotype was picked up a small number of times. This rearrangement joins TRBV7-2 to TRBJ2-7; TRBD1 is a possible D gene (5 bases). The ends were cut back, 5 bases at V and 3 bases at J, with 14 bases in the middle. The CDR3 has 14 amino acids. Germline V gene sequence: CDR1 SGHTA, CDR2 FQGNSA. In DNA, the CDR3 is TGTGCCAGCAGCCCGCCAGGGCCCCTCTACGAGCAGTACTTC. Its translation is CASSPPGPLYEQYF. The variable domain in full, completed from reference TRBV7-2 and TRBJ2-7, reads GAGVSQSPSNKVTEKGKDVELRCDPISGHTALYWYRQSLGQGLEFLIYFQGNSAPDKSGLPSDRFSAERTGGSVSTLTIQRTQQEDSAVYLCASSPPGPLYEQYFGPGTRLTVT.

The table lists this clonotype with a few counts. The V call is TRBV3-1, the J call TRBJ2-7; 7 positions agree with TRBD2. This CDR3 has 16 amino acids. From germline, CDR1 is LGHDT and CDR2 YNNKEL (reference sequence). Trimming took 0 bases from V and 7 from J; bases not matched to a gene: 12. The CDR3 DNA sequence: TGTGCCAGCAGCCAAGATTGGTTCGGCGGGAGATGGGAGCAGTACTTC. Translation: CASSQDWFGGRWEQYF.

J is TRBJ2-7 and V is TRBV9; maybe TRBD2 (5 bases). V lost 3 bases, J lost 5 bases, and 9 bases lay in between. Germline assignment: CDR1 SGDLS and CDR2 YYNGEE. This CDR3 region has 12 residues. CDR3 nucleotides: TGTGCCAGCAGCGCGCTGGGAGACGAGCAGTACTTC. Translated, it gives CASSALGDEQYF.

V gene TRBV6-5 combines with J gene TRBJ2-5; 8 positions match TRBD1. The junction had 11 bases not matched to a gene; V was cut back by 4 bases and J by 1 base. Germline V gene lookup returns CDR1 MNHEY and CDR2 SVGAGI. This CDR3 has 17 residues. CDR3 region: CASSSAMGQALQETQYF. CDR3 nucleotide sequence: TGTGCCAGCAGTTCCGCCATGGGACAGGCTCTCCAAGAGACCCAGTACTTC.

J is TRBJ1-6 and V is TRBV28, with TRBD1 matching 8 bases. Germline CDR1 and CDR2: MDHEN and SYDVKM. The V segment lost 4 bases and the J segment 7 bases; nucleotides outside the gene matches: 9. The CDR3 sequence is 16 residues long. Written as DNA, the CDR3 is TGTGCCAGCAGTTCGGGACAGGAAGTCTTCAATTCACCCCTCCACTTT. This encodes CASSSGQEVFNSPLHF. Filled out from reference TRBV28 and TRBJ1-6, the complete variable domain reads DVKVTQSSRYLVKRTGEKVFLECVQDMDHENMFWYRQDPGLGLRLIYFSYDVKMKEKGDIPEGYSVSREKKERFSLILESASTNQTSMYLCASSSGQEVFNSPLHFGNGTRLTVT.

The chain couples TRBV5-1 to TRBJ1-2, with a weak D call TRBD1 (6 bases). Germline V gives CDR1 SGHRS, CDR2 YFSETQ. Trimming removed 5 bases at V and 0 bases at J, with 17 bases between. This CDR3 region has 16 residues. The CDR3 bases are TGCGCCAGCAGAGAGGGGGGCCCGCAGGCTAACTATGGCTACACCTTC. Residues: CASREGGPQANYGYTF.

The chain uses TRBV2 and TRBJ1-2, with a weak D call TRBD1 (5 bases). Germline V lookup: CDR1 SNHLY, CDR2 FYNNEI. The CDR3 is 14 residues long. Trimming pared 1 base from V and 4 bases from J, leaving 10 bases between. The CDR3 DNA reads TGTGCCAGCAGTGAAGGGGGCGTTGGCTATGGCTACACCTTC. It is translated as CASSEGGVGYGYTF.

This rearrangement joins TRBV19 to TRBJ1-1; D is uncertain. Germline V gene sequence: CDR1 LNHDA, CDR2 SQIVND (reference sequence). The CDR3 loop spans 15 amino acids. The ends were cut back, 7 bases at V and 0 bases at J, with 15 bases in the middle. This chain's CDR3 is CASTSVSLMNTEAFF. The CDR3 nucleotides read TGTGCCAGTACTAGTGTCAGCCTCATGAACACTGAAGCTTTCTTT.

The chain employs TRBV6-5 and TRBJ2-7, with 10 bases aligning to TRBD2. The CDR3 is 15 amino acids. V shed 2 bases, J shed 4 bases, and the junction held 5 bases outside the gene matches. Germline V gene sequence: CDR1 MNHEY, CDR2 SVGAGI. The DNA for the CDR3 is TGTGCCAGCAGTTACGGAGGTAGCGGGAGGTACGAGCAGTACTTC. Translating gives CASSYGGSGRYEQYF.

The rearrangement links TRBV10-3 to TRBJ1-3; 8 bases line up with TRBD1. CDR3 size: 16 residues. The V gene end was trimmed by 3 bases and the J gene end by 2 bases; junction bases not matched to a gene: 6. The germline gives CDR1 ENHRY, CDR2 SYGVKD. Here the CDR3 DNA reads TGTGCCATCAGTGACCCGGGACAGGCGCCTGGAAACACCATATATTTT. Its translation is CAISDPGQAPGNTIYF.

In its sample, this clonotype was seen a few times. This chain joins TRBV5-1 and TRBJ1-4; TRBD1 aligns across 11 bases. The germline CDR1 and CDR2 sequences are SGHRS and YFSETQ. Unmatched junction bases numbered 2, after V lost 0 bases and J lost 7 bases. The CDR3 covers 15 residues. CDR3 region: CASSLVGTGGEKLFF. The CDR3 DNA sequence: TGCGCCAGCAGCTTGGTTGGGACAGGGGGTGAAAAACTGTTTTTT.

This clonotype was recorded a few times. The chain joins TRBV24-1 to TRBJ1-5, with 11 bases aligning to TRBD1. The V gene's germline CDR1 is KGHDR and CDR2 SFDVKD. Germline trimming cut 3 bases from V and 3 bases from J; bases unmatched to any gene: 3. This CDR3 is built from 16 residues. The CDR3 here is CATSDPGQGDNQPQHF. The DNA for the CDR3 is TGTGCCACCAGTGATCCGGGACAGGGGGACAATCAGCCCCAGCATTTT.

This clonotype has more than one count but fewer than ten. The rearrangement joins TRBV24-1 to TRBJ2-7; TRBD2 might be the D (6 bases). V shed 4 bases and J shed 3 bases, with 12 bases lying between them. The CDR3 runs 14 residues. The germline gives CDR1 KGHDR, CDR2 SFDVKD. CDR3 sequence (DNA): TGTGCCACCAGTGAAAGGGACTTCCACTACGAGCAGTACTTC. The encoded protein is CATSERDFHYEQYF.

CDR3 loop: CSARTSGVNIQYF. Written as DNA, the CDR3 is TGCAGTGCCCGGACTAGCGGCGTAAACATTCAGTACTTC. The V call is TRBV20-1, the J call TRBJ2-4, with TRBD2 matching over 10 bases. CDR1 and CDR2 from the germline V gene are DFQATT and SNEGSKA (reference sequence). Germline trimming cut 6 bases from V and 6 bases from J; bases unmatched to any gene: 5. This CDR3 has 13 residues.